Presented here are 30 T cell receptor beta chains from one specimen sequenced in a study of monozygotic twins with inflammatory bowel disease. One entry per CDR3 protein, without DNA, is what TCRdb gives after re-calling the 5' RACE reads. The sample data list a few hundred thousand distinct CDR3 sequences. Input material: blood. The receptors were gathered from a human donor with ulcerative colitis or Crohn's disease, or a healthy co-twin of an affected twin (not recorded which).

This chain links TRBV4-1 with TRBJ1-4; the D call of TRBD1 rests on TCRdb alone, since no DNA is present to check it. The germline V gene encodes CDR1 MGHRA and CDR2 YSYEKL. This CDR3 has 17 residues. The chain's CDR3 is CASSQGPAGTGNEKLFF.

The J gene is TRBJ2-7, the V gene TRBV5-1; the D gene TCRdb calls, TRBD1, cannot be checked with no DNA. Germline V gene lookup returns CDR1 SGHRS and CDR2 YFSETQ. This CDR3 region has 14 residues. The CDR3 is CASSVGQITYEQYF.

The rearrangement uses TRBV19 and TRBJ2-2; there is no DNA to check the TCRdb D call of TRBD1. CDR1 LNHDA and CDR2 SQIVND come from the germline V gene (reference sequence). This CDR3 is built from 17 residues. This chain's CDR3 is CASSTGTGGRSPGELFF.

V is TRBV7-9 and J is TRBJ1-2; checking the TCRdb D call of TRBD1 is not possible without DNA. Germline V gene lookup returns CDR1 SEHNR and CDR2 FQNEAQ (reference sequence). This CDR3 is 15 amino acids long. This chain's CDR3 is CASSQTGGSGYGYTF.

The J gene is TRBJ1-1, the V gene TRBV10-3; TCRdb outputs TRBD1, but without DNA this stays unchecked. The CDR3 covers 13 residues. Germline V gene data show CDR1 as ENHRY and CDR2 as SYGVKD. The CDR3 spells CAISPTGSTEAFF.

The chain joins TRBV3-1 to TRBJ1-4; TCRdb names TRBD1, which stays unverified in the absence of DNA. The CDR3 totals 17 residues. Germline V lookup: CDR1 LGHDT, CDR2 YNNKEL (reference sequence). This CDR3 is CASSQVPSSRRYEKLFF.

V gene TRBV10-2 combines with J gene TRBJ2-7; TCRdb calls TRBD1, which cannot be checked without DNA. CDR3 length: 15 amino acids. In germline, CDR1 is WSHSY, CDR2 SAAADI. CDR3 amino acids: CASSPWSRGRYEQYF.

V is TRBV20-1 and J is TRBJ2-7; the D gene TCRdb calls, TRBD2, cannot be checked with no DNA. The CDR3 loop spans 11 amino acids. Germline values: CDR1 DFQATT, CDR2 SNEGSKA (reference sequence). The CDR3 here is CSATSPLEQYF.

This chain's CDR3 is CASREREGGGYTF. The genes are TRBV5-4 and TRBJ1-2. The CDR3 contains 13 residues. From germline, CDR1 is SGHNT and CDR2 YYREEE (reference sequence).

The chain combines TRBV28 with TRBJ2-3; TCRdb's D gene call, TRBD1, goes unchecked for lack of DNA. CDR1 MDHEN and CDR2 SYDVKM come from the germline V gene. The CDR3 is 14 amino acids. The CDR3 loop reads CASSSRDRRDTQYF.

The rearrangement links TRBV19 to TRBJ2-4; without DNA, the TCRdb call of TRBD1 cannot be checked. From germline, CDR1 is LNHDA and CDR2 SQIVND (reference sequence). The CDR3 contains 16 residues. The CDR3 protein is CASSANRVVAKNIQYF.

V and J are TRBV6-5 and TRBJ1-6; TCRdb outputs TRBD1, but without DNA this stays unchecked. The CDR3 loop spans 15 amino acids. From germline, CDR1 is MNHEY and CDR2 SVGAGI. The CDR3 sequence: CASSYSGQGISPLHF.

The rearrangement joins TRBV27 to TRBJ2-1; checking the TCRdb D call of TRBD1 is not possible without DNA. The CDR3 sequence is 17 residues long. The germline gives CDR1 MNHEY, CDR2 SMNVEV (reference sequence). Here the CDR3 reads CASSSLRRGETYNEQFF.

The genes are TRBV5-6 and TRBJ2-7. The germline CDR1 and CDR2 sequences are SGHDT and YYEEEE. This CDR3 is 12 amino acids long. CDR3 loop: CASSLSDFGQYF.

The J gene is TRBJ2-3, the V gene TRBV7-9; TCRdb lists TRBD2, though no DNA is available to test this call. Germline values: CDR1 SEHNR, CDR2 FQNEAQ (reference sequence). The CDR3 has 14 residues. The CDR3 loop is CASSPRALTDTQYF.

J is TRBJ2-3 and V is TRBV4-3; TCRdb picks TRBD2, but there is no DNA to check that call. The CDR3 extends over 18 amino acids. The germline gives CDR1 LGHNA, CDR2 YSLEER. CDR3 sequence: CASSQGTSGGHGTDTQYF.

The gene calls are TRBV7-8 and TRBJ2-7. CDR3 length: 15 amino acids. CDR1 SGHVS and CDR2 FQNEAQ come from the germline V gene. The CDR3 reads CASSLEVAISYEQYF.

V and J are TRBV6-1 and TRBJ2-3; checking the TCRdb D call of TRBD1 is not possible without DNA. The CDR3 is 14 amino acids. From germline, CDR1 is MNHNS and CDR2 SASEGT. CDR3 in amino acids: CASSTPGPSDTQYF.

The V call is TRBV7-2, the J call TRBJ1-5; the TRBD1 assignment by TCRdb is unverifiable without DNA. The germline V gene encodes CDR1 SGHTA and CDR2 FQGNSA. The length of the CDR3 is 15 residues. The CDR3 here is CASSPDSSSNQPQHF.

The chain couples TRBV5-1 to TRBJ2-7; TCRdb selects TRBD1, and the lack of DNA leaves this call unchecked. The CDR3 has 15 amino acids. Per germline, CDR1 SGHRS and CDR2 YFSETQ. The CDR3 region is CASSLTGGSLEEQYF.

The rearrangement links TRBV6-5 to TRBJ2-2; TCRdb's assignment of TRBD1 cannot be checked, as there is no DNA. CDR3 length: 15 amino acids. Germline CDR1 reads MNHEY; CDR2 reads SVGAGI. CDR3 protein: CASSYSAGLFGELFF.

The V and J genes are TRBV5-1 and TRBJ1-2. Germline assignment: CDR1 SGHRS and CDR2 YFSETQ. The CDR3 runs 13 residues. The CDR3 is CASSLVLDYGYTF.

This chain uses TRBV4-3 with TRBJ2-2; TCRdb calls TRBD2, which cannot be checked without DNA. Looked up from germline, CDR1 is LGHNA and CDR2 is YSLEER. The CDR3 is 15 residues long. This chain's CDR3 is CASSRRDSNTGELFF.

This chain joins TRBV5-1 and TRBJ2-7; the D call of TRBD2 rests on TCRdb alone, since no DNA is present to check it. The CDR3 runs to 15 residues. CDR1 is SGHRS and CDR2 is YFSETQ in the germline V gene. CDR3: CASSLKVLSVYEQYF.

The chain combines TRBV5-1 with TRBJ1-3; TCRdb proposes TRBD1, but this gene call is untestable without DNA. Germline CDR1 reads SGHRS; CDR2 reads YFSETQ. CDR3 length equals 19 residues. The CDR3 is CASGRPGQGGQRSGNTIYF.

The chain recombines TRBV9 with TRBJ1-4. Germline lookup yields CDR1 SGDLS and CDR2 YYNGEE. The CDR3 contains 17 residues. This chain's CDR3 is CASSARRTGATNEKLFF.

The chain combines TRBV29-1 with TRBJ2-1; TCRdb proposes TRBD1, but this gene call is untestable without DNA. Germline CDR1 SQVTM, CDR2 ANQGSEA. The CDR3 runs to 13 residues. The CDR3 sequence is CSVVGARYNEQFF.

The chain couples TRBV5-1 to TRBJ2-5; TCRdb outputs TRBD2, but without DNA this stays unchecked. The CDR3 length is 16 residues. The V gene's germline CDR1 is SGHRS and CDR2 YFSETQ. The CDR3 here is CASSFTTSGGPETQYF.

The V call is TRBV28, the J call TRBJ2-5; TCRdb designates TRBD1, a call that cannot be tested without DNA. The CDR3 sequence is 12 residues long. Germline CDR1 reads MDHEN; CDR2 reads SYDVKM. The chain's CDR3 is CAIRGTQETQYF.

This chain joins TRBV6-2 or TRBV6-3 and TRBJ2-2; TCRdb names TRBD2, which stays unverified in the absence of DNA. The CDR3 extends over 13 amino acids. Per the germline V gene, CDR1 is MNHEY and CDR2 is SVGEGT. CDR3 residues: CASTRAATGELFF.